This passage covers 24 T cell receptor beta chains from one sample sequenced in a study of blood T cell repertoires in COVID-19. Produced via immunoSEQ multiplex PCR; TCRdb's table is partial and in-frame only. The sample yields tens of thousands of clones, nearly 90% seen once. The sample consisted of peripheral blood. These receptors were collected from a man aged 55 to 69 with COVID-19, enrolled during active disease.

This clone showed up just a few times. The V gene is TRBV27, the J gene TRBJ1-1; no clear D. V lost 6 bases to trimming and J lost 4 bases, with 18 bases between them. The CDR3 is 15 amino acids. CDR1 MNHEY and CDR2 SMNVEV come from the germline V gene (reference sequence). The CDR3 nucleotides are TGTGCCAGCAGCCAAAGCAGCGCCGGCGGCACTGAAGCTTTCTTT. Amino acid sequence: CASSQSSAGGTEAFF.

V and J are TRBV5-4 and TRBJ2-3; no firm D call. Germline V CDR1 and CDR2: SGHNT, YYREEE (reference sequence). This CDR3 has 12 residues. The germline V and J ends were trimmed by 2 bases and 2 bases, with 3 bases remaining between them. CDR3 in amino acids: CASSLHTDTQYF. The CDR3 nucleotides are TGTGCCAGCAGCTTACACACAGATACGCAGTATTTT.

The CDR3 here is CASSRVVRQGADQPQHF. The CDR3 nucleotides are TGCGCCAGCAGCCGAGTAGTGAGGCAGGGGGCGGATCAGCCCCAGCATTTT. The chain couples TRBV4-1 to TRBJ1-5; the match to TRBD1 covers 8 bases. There are 17 residues in the CDR3. V gave up 4 bases and J gave up 5 bases; unmatched junction bases: 13. CDR1 MGHRA and CDR2 YSYEKL come from the germline V gene.

The genes are TRBV9 and TRBJ2-2; 7 bases line up with TRBD2. The CDR3 has 14 amino acids. V shed 0 bases, J shed 7 bases, and the junction held 3 bases outside the gene matches. Germline V lookup: CDR1 SGDLS, CDR2 YYNGEE. The CDR3 nucleotides are TGTGCCAGCAGCGTAGTCGGGGAGGGCGGGGAGCTGTTTTTT. Protein: CASSVVGEGGELFF.

The chain links TRBV14 to TRBJ1-1, with D unclear. Trimming took off 0 bases at V and 1 base at J, with 6 bases between the two ends. The germline V gene encodes CDR1 SGHDN and CDR2 FVKESK. The CDR3 extends over 14 amino acids. CDR3 residues: CASSQETRNTEAFF. The CDR3 nucleotides are TGTGCCAGCAGCCAAGAAACGCGGAACACTGAAGCTTTCTTT.

The CDR3, as DNA: TGTGCCAGCATTAAGAGGGCTCTAAACAATGAGCAGTTCTTC. This sequence encodes CASIKRALNNEQFF. This rearrangement joins TRBV28 to TRBJ2-1; D possibly corresponds to TRBD2 (5 bases). Trimming removed 7 bases at V and 5 bases at J, with 15 bases between. Germline V CDR1 and CDR2: MDHEN, SYDVKM. The CDR3 has 14 residues. Filled out from reference TRBV28 and TRBJ2-1, the complete variable domain reads DVKVTQSSRYLVKRTGEKVFLECVQDMDHENMFWYRQDPGLGLRLIYFSYDVKMKEKGDIPEGYSVSREKKERFSLILESASTNQTSMYLCASIKRALNNEQFFGPGTRLTVL.

This chain joins TRBV6-8 and TRBJ2-3; TRBD2 aligns across 7 bases. V gave up 5 bases and J gave up 2 bases; unmatched junction bases: 7. Germline CDR1 MNHGY, CDR2 SAAAGT. CDR3 length: 15 amino acids. The CDR3 nucleotides read TGTGCCAGCAGTCCGAGGACTAGTTCCACAGATACGCAGTATTTT. It yields the protein CASSPRTSSTDTQYF.

This CDR3 is CASRLWVAGVETQYF. The CDR3 nucleotides read TGTGCAAGTCGCTTATGGGTAGCGGGAGTCGAGACCCAGTACTTC. The chain employs TRBV12-2 and TRBJ2-5; the table gives TRBD2 as D, unverified against the DNA. TRBV12-2 is a pseudogene segment. CDR3 length: 15 residues.

The rearrangement links TRBV5-5 to TRBJ2-5; D is possibly TRBD1 (6 bases). Trimming removed 4 bases from V and 2 bases from J, with 12 bases in between. The CDR3 covers 14 residues. CDR1 is SGHKS and CDR2 is YYEKEE in the germline V gene (reference sequence). The CDR3 here is CASSRGQNQETQYF. In nucleotides, the CDR3 is TGTGCCAGCAGCCGAGGACAGAATCAAGAGACCCAGTACTTC.

This clone was counted a single time. The chain carries TRBV28 and TRBJ2-2; 8 bases align to TRBD1. J gave up 6 bases and V 3 bases, and 9 bases lay outside the gene matches. The CDR3 sequence is 16 residues long. CDR1 is MDHEN, CDR2 SYDVKM, per germline. In DNA form, the CDR3 reads TGTGCCAGCAGTTTTAGCGGCAGGGGGCTCTCCGGGGAGCTGTTTTTT. Its protein product is CASSFSGRGLSGELFF.

V is TRBV6-6 and J is TRBJ2-4; no reliable D call. CDR1 is MNHNY, CDR2 SVGAGI, per germline (reference sequence). Trimming left V 4 bases short and J 6 bases short, with 13 bases between. This CDR3 spans 14 amino acids. CDR3 bases: TGTGCCAGCAGTTCTAACCCCTCGTTAAACATTCAGTACTTC. It specifies CASSSNPSLNIQYF.

This clone was observed a handful of times. This chain links TRBV2 with TRBJ2-1; 11 bases line up with TRBD1. J gave up 7 bases and V 9 bases, and 5 bases lay outside the gene matches. Germline V gives CDR1 SNHLY, CDR2 FYNNEI. CDR3 length: 13 amino acids. CDR3 residues: CARDRGLENEQFF. For the CDR3, the DNA is TGTGCCAGGGACAGGGGGCTAGAGAATGAGCAGTTCTTC.

J is TRBJ2-2 and V is TRBV9; a possible D gene is TRBD2 (6 bases). The CDR3 runs to 14 residues. V dropped 1 base and J dropped 3 bases, with 7 bases sitting between them. Germline assignment: CDR1 SGDLS and CDR2 YYNGEE. CDR3 coding DNA: TGTGCCAGCAGCGTACGGAGGGACACCGGGGAGCTGTTTTTT. Translation: CASSVRRDTGELFF.

This chain uses TRBV7-8 with TRBJ2-7; tentatively, D is TRBD1 (5 bases). The germline V gene has CDR1 SGHVS and CDR2 FQNEAQ. The CDR3 contains 12 residues. Trimming took off 6 bases at V and 6 bases at J, with 12 bases between the two ends. The CDR3 DNA follows: TGTGCCAGCAGTTTACCAAGGGGCGAGCAGTACTTC. This sequence encodes CASSLPRGEQYF.

The V gene is TRBV2, the J gene TRBJ1-6; 7 bases are a match to TRBD1. Germline V CDR1 and CDR2: SNHLY, FYNNEI. The J segment lost 5 bases and the V segment lost 9 bases, leaving 4 bases of the junction unmatched. The CDR3 is made up of 13 amino acids. Here the CDR3 DNA reads TGTGCCAGTGGACAGGTCAATAATTCACCCCTCCACTTT. Translated, it gives CASGQVNNSPLHF.

V and J are TRBV9 and TRBJ1-1, with a possible D match to TRBD1 (5 bases). The CDR3 has 15 amino acids. Trimming left V 0 bases short and J 1 base short, with 10 bases between. Germline V gene data show CDR1 as SGDLS and CDR2 as YYNGEE. The CDR3 sequence: CASSVVGGGNTEAFF. CDR3 in DNA: TGTGCCAGCAGCGTAGTCGGCGGGGGGAACACTGAAGCTTTCTTT.

This sequence joins TRBV15 and TRBJ2-7; TRBD2 is a possible D gene (7 bases). Trimming removed 0 bases at V and 2 bases at J, with 20 bases between. The CDR3 covers 18 residues. Germline loops: CDR1 LNHNV, CDR2 YYDKDF (reference sequence). CDR3 DNA sequence: TGTGCCACCAGCAGAGATAAGGGGGGGTCAGGGAGTGCCTACGAGCAGTACTTC. It is translated as CATSRDKGGSGSAYEQYF.

The genes are TRBV3-1 (or the pseudogene TRBV3-2) and TRBJ2-2, with no clear D. Germline assignment: CDR1 LGHDT and CDR2 YNNKEL (reference sequence). The CDR3 length is 11 residues. Trimming removed 6 bases at V and 6 bases at J, with 5 bases between. The CDR3 here is CASRTAGELFF. CDR3 DNA sequence: TGTGCCAGCAGAACAGCCGGGGAGCTGTTTTTT.

This rearrangement joins TRBV29-1 to TRBJ2-2; 11 bases are a match to TRBD2. CDR3 length: 20 amino acids. Germline V gene data show CDR1 as SQVTM and CDR2 as ANQGSEA. The J segment lost 1 base and the V segment lost 5 bases, leaving 18 bases of the junction unmatched. DNA of the CDR3: TGCAGCGTTATTTCTTGGGCGGAACTAGCGGGAGTTCGGAACACCGGGGAGCTGTTTTTT. As protein: CSVISWAELAGVRNTGELFF.

The chain couples TRBV12-3 or TRBV12-4 to TRBJ1-2, with 9 positions matching TRBD1. There are 13 residues in the CDR3. The junction had 5 bases not matched to a gene; V was cut back by 5 bases and J by 7 bases. CDR3 loop: CASSRDRAGGYTF. For the CDR3, the DNA is TGTGCCAGCAGTCGGGACAGGGCGGGTGGCTACACCTTC.

The rearrangement joins TRBV28 to TRBJ2-7; 8 nucleotides match TRBD1. J was trimmed by 2 bases and V by 5 bases; bases with no gene match: 5. The CDR3 totals 14 residues. The V gene's germline CDR1 is MDHEN and CDR2 SYDVKM. The CDR3 DNA is TGTGCCAGCAGTACGGGACAGGTAACCTACGAGCAGTACTTC. As protein: CASSTGQVTYEQYF.

The J gene is TRBJ2-2, the V gene TRBV6-5; 12 nucleotides match TRBD2. CDR3 size: 15 residues. The germline gives CDR1 MNHEY, CDR2 SVGAGI. The junction had 3 bases not matched to a gene; V was cut back by 6 bases and J by 4 bases. The CDR3 protein is CASSMTSGSTGELFF. The CDR3 bases are TGTGCCAGCAGCATGACTAGCGGGAGCACCGGGGAGCTGTTTTTT.

This chain links TRBV3-1 (or the pseudogene TRBV3-2) with TRBJ1-1; D gene unclear. CDR3 length: 16 amino acids. V dropped 7 bases and J dropped 1 base, with 19 bases sitting between them. Looked up from germline, CDR1 is LGHDT and CDR2 is YNNKEL (reference sequence). The CDR3 sequence: CASKAPPASENTEAFF. The CDR3 DNA follows: TGTGCCAGCAAAGCCCCCCCCGCCAGCGAGAACACTGAAGCTTTCTTT.

The rearrangement links TRBV21-1 to TRBJ2-5; the tabulated D call, TRBD2, remains unverified against the DNA. TRBV21-1 is an annotated pseudogene. The CDR3 runs to 15 residues. The CDR3 here is CASSKAPEGQETQYF. The CDR3 DNA reads TGTGCCAGCAGCAAAGCGCCGGAGGGTCAAGAGACCCAGTACTTC.